Below, 29 T cell receptor beta chains from the same sample are listed, as sequenced in a study of beta chain features in type 1 diabetes. These receptors have no identified antigens. The entirety of the isolated RNA underwent reverse transcription, so expressed TCRB transcripts were sequenced. The assay was immunoSEQ multiplex PCR, and TCRdb's table has in-frame clones only and misses some. The table has about 160,000 clones, about 8.3% seen once. General study results and limits: Type 1 diabetes patients had moderately but significantly shorter TCRB CDR3s in all four CD4+ subsets.

Source material: central memory CD4+ T cells from blood. The receptors were gathered from a woman younger than 30 with type 1 diabetes.

The chain combines TRBV2 with TRBJ2-1; 9 nucleotides line up with TRBD2. Germline lookup yields CDR1 SNHLY and CDR2 FYNNEI. The CDR3 length is 14 residues. The V segment lost 7 bases and the J segment 4 bases; nucleotides outside the gene matches: 5. CDR3 amino acids: CASTEREAYNEQFF. Written as DNA, the CDR3 is TGTGCCAGCACAGAGCGGGAGGCTTACAATGAGCAGTTCTTC.

CDR3 loop: CASSTRTGEKLFF. The DNA of the CDR3 is TGTGCCAGCAGTACCCGGACAGGTGAAAAACTGTTTTTT. The chain uses TRBV6-5 and TRBJ1-4; 7 bases are a match to TRBD1. The trim removed 5 bases at V and 7 bases at J, leaving 4 bases unmatched. The CDR3 spans 13 residues. Per the germline V gene, CDR1 is MNHEY and CDR2 is SVGAGI.

This clone was picked up a small number of times. This chain uses TRBV5-6 with TRBJ2-5, with unresolved D. Germline CDR1 is SGHDT and CDR2 is YYEEEE. Deletions cut 4 bases from V and 5 bases from J, with 15 bases between. The CDR3 extends over 14 amino acids. The CDR3 loop reads CASSNTAQTETQYF. CDR3 nucleotide sequence: TGTGCCAGCAGCAACACCGCCCAGACTGAGACCCAGTACTTC.

The chain couples TRBV6-6 to TRBJ1-4, with 8 bases aligning to TRBD1. This CDR3 comprises 14 residues. The trim removed 8 bases at V and 3 bases at J, leaving 5 bases unmatched. The germline gives CDR1 MNHNY, CDR2 SVGAGI (reference sequence). For the CDR3, the DNA is TGTGCCAGCTACTTACAGGGGGCTAATGAAAAACTGTTTTTT. Protein product: CASYLQGANEKLFF.

This clone was observed a few times. The chain has TRBV15 and TRBJ2-1; D may be TRBD2 (5 bases). Germline V gene lookup returns CDR1 LNHNV and CDR2 YYDKDF (reference sequence). CDR3 length: 15 residues. The V gene lost 1 base and the J gene lost 7 bases, with 14 bases spanning the gap. CDR3 loop: CATSRATTTGNEQFF. CDR3 DNA sequence: TGTGCCACCAGCAGAGCGACTACGACGGGGAATGAGCAGTTCTTC.

This clone appeared once. V gene TRBV2 combines with J gene TRBJ2-2; TRBD1 matches 9 bases. This CDR3 is built from 14 residues. The V and J ends lost 5 bases and 7 bases, in that order; junction bases with no gene match: 5. Germline-derived CDR1 and CDR2 are SNHLY and FYNNEI. CDR3: CASSTGGRIGELFF. CDR3 in DNA: TGTGCCAGCAGTACAGGGGGCCGGATCGGGGAGCTGTTTTTT.

Only a few counts were recorded for this clone. This chain connects TRBV28 to TRBJ2-7; TRBD1 might be the D (6 bases). This CDR3 is built from 15 residues. Germline V gene lookup returns CDR1 MDHEN and CDR2 SYDVKM. The ends were cut back, 5 bases at V and 0 bases at J, with 14 bases in the middle. The CDR3 region is CASSPNRAVSYEQYF. CDR3 in DNA: TGTGCCAGCAGTCCCAACAGGGCCGTCTCCTACGAGCAGTACTTC.

This clone has only a few counts. The chain couples TRBV23-1 to TRBJ1-4, with unresolved D. TRBV23-1 is assigned to the ORF class and has an uncertain function. The CDR3 totals 18 residues. Deletions cut 3 bases from V and 6 bases from J, with 23 bases between. The chain's CDR3 is CASSHILRESREDEKLFF. CDR3 sequence (DNA): TGCGCCAGCAGTCATATCCTTCGGGAGTCCCGGGAGGATGAAAAACTGTTTTTT.

This clone was detected a few times. The V and J genes are TRBV11-3 and TRBJ2-3; TRBD2 matches 14 bases. V gave up 5 bases and J gave up 3 bases; unmatched junction bases: 7. The CDR3 has 17 residues. Germline CDR1 SGHNT, CDR2 YENEEA. CDR3: CASSPVGTSGSTDTQYF. The CDR3 DNA is TGTGCCAGCAGCCCAGTAGGGACTAGCGGGAGTACAGATACGCAGTATTTT.

This rearrangement joins TRBV7-2 to TRBJ1-1; possibly TRBD1 for D (5 bases). The germline V gene has CDR1 SGHTA and CDR2 FQGNSA. V was trimmed by 0 bases and J by 1 base, leaving 9 bases between them. The CDR3 length is 15 residues. The CDR3: CASSLARTQNTEAFF. CDR3 DNA sequence: TGTGCCAGCAGCTTAGCGCGGACACAGAACACTGAAGCTTTCTTT.

In its sample, this clone was seen a few times. The chain carries TRBV28 and TRBJ1-2; unclear D gene. Germline values: CDR1 MDHEN, CDR2 SYDVKM. The CDR3 totals 15 residues. V gave up 5 bases and J gave up 3 bases, with 16 bases separating them. CDR3 sequence (DNA): TGTGCCAGCAGTCCCCTGGGAGAGGGTGACTATGGCTACACCTTC. It translates to CASSPLGEGDYGYTF.

This clone has only a few counts. V usage is TRBV21-1 and J usage is TRBJ2-5; the DNA was not used to check the table's D call, TRBD2. TRBV21-1 is tagged as a pseudogene. The CDR3 has 17 amino acids. The CDR3 protein is CASSKEDSGRAGETQYF. The CDR3 nucleotides are TGTGCCAGCAGCAAAGAAGATAGCGGGAGGGCGGGGGAGACCCAGTACTTC.

This clone was seen a few times. V gene TRBV5-4 combines with J gene TRBJ1-2; 8 bases match TRBD1. The V gene end was trimmed by 4 bases and the J gene end by 2 bases; junction bases not matched to a gene: 4. The CDR3 loop spans 14 amino acids. Germline V gene lookup returns CDR1 SGHNT and CDR2 YYREEE (reference sequence). CDR3 residues: CASSPGQENYGYTF. Written as DNA, the CDR3 is TGTGCCAGCAGCCCGGGACAGGAAAACTATGGCTACACCTTC.

This clone was observed a handful of times. The chain recombines TRBV7-3 with TRBJ2-1, with TRBD1 matching 10 bases. The CDR3 spans 15 residues. After removal of 3 bases from V and 4 bases from J, the junction contained 3 bases not matched to a gene. The germline CDR1 and CDR2 sequences are SGHTA and FQGTGA. In DNA form, the CDR3 reads TGTGCCAGCAGCTTGGACAGGGGGGAATACAATGAGCAGTTCTTC. Translating it yields CASSLDRGEYNEQFF.

The chain couples TRBV18 to TRBJ1-1, with D maybe TRBD1 (6 bases). The CDR3 spans 15 residues. CDR1 is KGHSH, CDR2 LQKENI, per germline. Trimming took off 4 bases at V and 4 bases at J, with 16 bases between the two ends. CDR3: CASSLRGWETTEAFF. CDR3 in DNA: TGTGCCAGCTCACTGAGGGGGTGGGAGACCACTGAAGCTTTCTTT.

CDR3 region: CASSTIAGGLQFF. The DNA of the CDR3 is TGCGCCAGCAGCACAATAGCGGGGGGGCTTCAGTTCTTC. The chain has TRBV5-1 and TRBJ2-1, with TRBD2 matching over 11 bases. CDR1 SGHRS and CDR2 YFSETQ come from the germline V gene. CDR3 length: 13 amino acids. V lost 4 bases and J lost 13; bases outside the gene matches: 7. Using reference TRBV5-1 and TRBJ2-1 for the parts outside the CDR3, the full variable domain is KAGVTQTPRYLIKTRGQQVTLSCSPISGHRSVSWYQQTPGQGLQFLFEYFSETQRNKGNFPGRFSGRQFSNSRSEMNVSTLELGDSALYLCASSTIAGGLQFFGPGTRLTVL.

The chain carries TRBV30 and TRBJ2-1; TRBD1 matches at 12 bases. Germline CDR1 reads GTSNPN; CDR2 reads SVGIG (reference sequence). The CDR3 contains 13 residues. The V gene end was trimmed by 3 bases and the J gene end by 9 bases; junction bases not matched to a gene: 3. CDR3 residues: CAWSRDRGLEQFF. CDR3 DNA: TGTGCCTGGAGCCGGGACAGGGGGCTTGAGCAGTTCTTC. Filled out from reference TRBV30 and TRBJ2-1, the complete variable domain reads SQTIHQWPATLVQPVGSPLSLECTVEGTSNPNLYWYRQAAGRGLQLLFYSVGIGQISSEVPQNLSASRPQDRQFILSSKKLLLSDSGFYLCAWSRDRGLEQFFGPGTRLTVL.

The chain employs TRBV5-6 and TRBJ2-5, with D perhaps TRBD1 (5 bases). CDR1 is SGHDT and CDR2 is YYEEEE in the germline V gene. This CDR3 has 13 amino acids. V was shortened by 5 bases and J by 5 bases, with 13 bases between the two germline ends. CDR3 in amino acids: CASSRPSGETQYF. DNA of the CDR3: TGTGCCAGCAGTCGACCGTCAGGGGAGACCCAGTACTTC.

This clone was observed a few times. V and J are TRBV20-1 and TRBJ2-7; D is undetermined. Trimming removed 0 bases at V and 3 bases at J, with 3 bases between. The CDR3 has 11 amino acids. Germline V CDR1 and CDR2: DFQATT, SNEGSKA (reference sequence). The chain's CDR3 is CSARDHYEQYF. As DNA, the CDR3 is TGCAGTGCTAGAGATCACTACGAGCAGTACTTC.

This clone has only a few counts. The chain has TRBV7-2 and TRBJ2-5, with D perhaps matching TRBD2 (6 bases). Germline V lookup: CDR1 SGHTA, CDR2 FQGNSA. V was clipped by 7 bases and J by 6 bases, with 12 bases between them. The CDR3 totals 12 residues. CDR3 region: CASTLGGKTQYF. The DNA for the CDR3 is TGTGCCAGCACCTTGGGGGGAAAGACCCAGTACTTC.

The chain joins TRBV4-3 to TRBJ2-6; the D gene is possibly TRBD2 (6 bases). Germline V gives CDR1 LGHNA, CDR2 YSLEER. This CDR3 spans 14 amino acids. The V gene lost 1 base and the J gene lost 10 bases, with 11 bases spanning the gap. CDR3 amino acids: CASSQGRDANVLTF. CDR3 nucleotides: TGCGCCAGCAGCCAAGGGAGGGACGCTAACGTCCTGACTTTC.

This clone was counted between two and nine times. This chain connects TRBV9 to TRBJ2-1, with TRBD2 matching over 16 bases. Germline values: CDR1 SGDLS, CDR2 YYNGEE. CDR3 length equals 15 residues. V trimming: 3 bases; J trimming: 10 bases; junction bases outside the gene matches: 4. CDR3 bases: TGTGCCAGCAGCGGACCGGGACTAGCGGGAGGGGAGCAGTTCTTC. Amino acids: CASSGPGLAGGEQFF.

The rearrangement links TRBV6-5 to TRBJ2-7; tentatively, D is TRBD1 (7 bases). The V gene's germline CDR1 is MNHEY and CDR2 SVGAGI. The CDR3 consists of 13 residues. V lost 6 bases to trimming and J lost 6 bases, with 15 bases between them. CDR3 nucleotides: TGTGCCAGCAGCTCCCAGGGGGGCGTCGAGCAGTACTTC. As protein: CASSSQGGVEQYF.

This clone was counted ten times or more. V is TRBV29-1 and J is TRBJ2-1; 9 nucleotides agree with TRBD1. Germline CDR1 SQVTM, CDR2 ANQGSEA. J was trimmed by 0 bases and V by 6 bases; bases with no gene match: 3. CDR3 length equals 14 residues. Here the CDR3 reads CSVVGQGSYNEQFF. DNA of the CDR3: TGCAGCGTCGTGGGACAGGGCTCCTACAATGAGCAGTTCTTC.

The chain uses TRBV30 and TRBJ2-7; no clear D gene. This CDR3 is built from 12 residues. Germline CDR1 is GTSNPN and CDR2 is SVGIG (reference sequence). The V and J ends lost 2 bases and 6 bases respectively, with 11 bases between them. This CDR3 is CAWSNRNGEQYF. The CDR3 nucleotides read TGTGCCTGGAGTAACAGAAACGGCGAGCAGTACTTC.

This clone turned up a few times. The V call is TRBV10-3, the J call TRBJ1-3, with TRBD1 matching 7 bases. This CDR3 comprises 15 residues. CDR1 and CDR2 (germline): ENHRY, SYGVKD. The V gene end was trimmed by 1 base and the J gene end by 4 bases; junction bases not matched to a gene: 4. The CDR3 bases are TGTGCCATCAGTGAGTTTGGGACAGTAGGAAACACCATATATTTT. This gives the protein CAISEFGTVGNTIYF.

This clone was seen a few times. The CDR3 loop is CASSLDTLGANVLTF. In DNA, the CDR3 is TGTGCCAGCAGCTTAGACACGCTCGGGGCCAACGTCCTGACTTTC. The V call is TRBV7-9, the J call TRBJ2-6, with D unclear. Germline CDR1 reads SEHNR; CDR2 reads FQNEAQ (reference sequence). This CDR3 spans 15 amino acids. Trimming pared 1 base from V and 4 bases from J, leaving 8 bases between.

This clone was seen only a few times. The chain combines TRBV7-9 with TRBJ1-2, with a weak D call TRBD1 (6 bases). V gave up 2 bases and J gave up 7 bases, with 11 bases separating them. The germline V gene encodes CDR1 SEHNR and CDR2 FQNEAQ (reference sequence). The length of the CDR3 is 13 residues. CDR3 in amino acids: CASSLTGNGGYTF. The CDR3 DNA is TGTGCCAGCAGCTTAACAGGGAATGGTGGCTACACCTTC.

This clone was observed a few times. The gene calls are TRBV19 and TRBJ2-7; 10 nucleotides align to TRBD1. Germline CDR1 and CDR2: LNHDA and SQIVND (reference sequence). J was trimmed by 2 bases and V by 7 bases; bases with no gene match: 5. This CDR3 has 14 residues. The CDR3 sequence: CASNPGQGTYEQYF. CDR3 nucleotide sequence: TGTGCCAGTAATCCGGGACAGGGGACCTACGAGCAGTACTTC.